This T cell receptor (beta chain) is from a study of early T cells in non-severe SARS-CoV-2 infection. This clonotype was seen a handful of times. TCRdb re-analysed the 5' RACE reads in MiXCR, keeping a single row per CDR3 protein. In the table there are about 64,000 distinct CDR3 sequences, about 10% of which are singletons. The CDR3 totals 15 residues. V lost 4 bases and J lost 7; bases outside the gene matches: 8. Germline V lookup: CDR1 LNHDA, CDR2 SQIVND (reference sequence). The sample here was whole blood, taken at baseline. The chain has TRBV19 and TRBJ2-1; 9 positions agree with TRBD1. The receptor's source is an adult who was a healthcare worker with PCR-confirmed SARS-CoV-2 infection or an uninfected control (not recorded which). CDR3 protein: CASSNTGQGKNEQFF. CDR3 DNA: TGTGCCAGTAGTAATACGGGACAGGGAAAAAATGAGCAGTTCTTC.